This T cell receptor beta chain was recorded in a study of T-cell reconstitution after alpha-beta-depleted transplantation in children. General study points: Where some patients showed high TCRbeta diversity at day 60, it came from recipient T cells and thymic progenitors that had survived. Expanded clones from the graft, numbering several hundred, reportedly supplied alpha-beta T cells about two months after transplant. Fresh T-cell production supplied most of the T-cell counts and diversity seen one year after transplant.

The CDR3 has 14 residues. Trimming took 4 bases from V and 2 from J; bases not matched to a gene: 5. From germline, CDR1 is SGDLS and CDR2 YYNGEE. Concerning this clonotype: Its matching antigen is unknown.

A library of TCRbeta sequences, prepared with unique molecular identifiers, was generated. TCRdb reprocessed the PCR reads with MiXCR, giving one entry per CDR3 protein. The sample shows hundreds of thousands of distinct CDR3 sequences, about 23% of them seen only once. The sequence derives from a boy under two years old who had a stem cell transplant for acute myeloid leukemia, so the T cells may come from the graft donor. Sequencing used PBMCs, mostly from graft donor cells, obtained 360 days after TCRalphabeta/CD19-depleted stem cell transplant. The rearrangement links TRBV9 to TRBJ2-5; 7 nucleotides match TRBD2. CDR3 in amino acids: CASSPRDYQETQYF. The DNA of the CDR3 is TGTGCCAGCAGCCCCCGGGACTATCAAGAGACCCAGTACTTC.